This entry lists 11 T cell receptor beta chains sequenced from one sample in a study of post-analysis software for immune sequencing data. Unique molecular identifiers were built into the TCR beta cDNA libraries. TCRdb recomputed calls from the PCR reads with MiXCR, one row per CDR3 protein. The table has a few hundred thousand distinct CDR3 sequences, about a third seen once; the top ten hold approximately 5.4%. These receptors' antigens are unknown. Broader study findings: Patients used a few TRBV segments, including TRBV5-6, TRBV5-1 and TRBV20-1, more often than controls.

The specimen was blood. These TCRs come from a girl aged 2-17 years with multiple sclerosis.

The table lists this clonotype with a count of one. The junction and the germline gene differ at one end; a read error may be behind it. The chain joins TRBV24-1 to TRBJ2-1; 8 bases are shared with TRBD1. Per the germline V gene, CDR1 is KGHDR and CDR2 is SFDVKD. The CDR3 consists of 16 residues. This CDR3 reads CTTSDSDRASYNEQFF. The CDR3 DNA follows: TGTACCACCAGTGATTCGGACAGGGCCTCCTACAATGAGCAGTTCTTC.

CDR3 protein: CASSFSGGSSYEQYF. CDR3 sequence (DNA): TGCGCCAGCAGCTTTTCGGGGGGTAGCTCCTACGAGCAGTACTTC. The rearrangement joins TRBV5-1 to TRBJ2-7; 7 bases line up with TRBD2. CDR3 length equals 15 residues. Germline CDR1 and CDR2: SGHRS and YFSETQ. With V trimmed by 2 bases and J by 0 bases, 5 bases remained unmatched. The entire variable domain, with the rest obtained from reference TRBV5-1 and TRBJ2-7, is as follows: KAGVTQTPRYLIKTRGQQVTLSCSPISGHRSVSWYQQTPGQGLQFLFEYFSETQRNKGNFPGRFSGRQFSNSRSEMNVSTLELGDSALYLCASSFSGGSSYEQYFGPGTRLTVT.

The chain is built from TRBV6-5 and TRBJ2-5; D perhaps matches TRBD2 (5 bases). CDR3 size: 13 residues. Germline lookup yields CDR1 MNHEY and CDR2 SVGAGI. The V gene lost 6 bases and the J gene lost 5 bases, with 13 bases spanning the gap. The CDR3: CASRNPGGETQYF. DNA for the CDR3: TGTGCCAGCAGGAACCCGGGCGGGGAGACCCAGTACTTC.

J is TRBJ2-3 and V is TRBV5-5, with 8 bases aligning to TRBD1. Germline V CDR1 and CDR2: SGHKS, YYEKEE (reference sequence). Germline trimming cut 4 bases from V and 2 bases from J; bases unmatched to any gene: 9. CDR3 length: 16 residues. Here the CDR3 DNA reads TGTGCCAGCAGCACCTACAGGGGGACCACCACAGATACGCAGTATTTT. Protein product: CASSTYRGTTTDTQYF.

This clonotype has ten or more counts. The chain links TRBV7-6 to TRBJ2-3; the D gene is possibly TRBD2 (5 bases). The ends were cut back, 6 bases at V and 0 bases at J, with 10 bases in the middle. CDR1 and CDR2 from the germline V gene are SGHVS and FNYEAQ. CDR3 length: 14 residues. The CDR3 bases are TGTGCCAGCAGAAAAAGGACTAGCACAGATACGCAGTATTTT. Translating gives CASRKRTSTDTQYF.

In DNA, the CDR3 is TGCGCCAGCAGCTTGGGACGGACAGGGGACAATGAGCAGTTCTTC. It is translated as CASSLGRTGDNEQFF. The J gene is TRBJ2-1, the V gene TRBV5-1; 9 bases match TRBD1. The V gene end was trimmed by 0 bases and the J gene end by 5 bases; junction bases not matched to a gene: 3. The CDR3 sequence is 15 residues long. Germline CDR1 and CDR2: SGHRS and YFSETQ. Variable domain in full (rest from reference TRBV5-1 and TRBJ2-1): KAGVTQTPRYLIKTRGQQVTLSCSPISGHRSVSWYQQTPGQGLQFLFEYFSETQRNKGNFPGRFSGRQFSNSRSEMNVSTLELGDSALYLCASSLGRTGDNEQFFGPGTRLTVL.

This clonotype was observed many times. At one of its ends the junction is not consistent with the germline gene, which may arise from a read error. The rearrangement links TRBV2 to TRBJ2-1; D possibly corresponds to TRBD1 (9 bases). CDR3 length: 15 residues. Germline V gene sequence: CDR1 SNHLY, CDR2 FYNNEI. The CDR3 nucleotides read TGCGCCAGCAGCGGGGGACAGGGCTCCTACAATGAGCAGTTCTTC. It specifies CASSGGQGSYNEQFF.

Ten or more counts support this clonotype. The genes are TRBV7-2 and TRBJ2-1, with no clear D. The V end lost 0 bases, the J end lost 4 bases, and 7 bases lay between the germline ends. The CDR3 totals 14 residues. Germline-derived CDR1 and CDR2 are SGHTA and FQGNSA. This CDR3 is CASSLAVRYNEQFF. The CDR3 region has the DNA TGTGCCAGCAGCTTAGCTGTCAGATACAATGAGCAGTTCTTC. Full variable domain (missing parts from reference TRBV7-2 and TRBJ2-1): GAGVSQSPSNKVTEKGKDVELRCDPISGHTALYWYRQSLGQGLEFLIYFQGNSAPDKSGLPSDRFSAERTGGSVSTLTIQRTQQEDSAVYLCASSLAVRYNEQFFGPGTRLTVL.

This clonotype showed up just a few times. The chain combines TRBV6-5 with TRBJ1-1; D possibly corresponds to TRBD1 (5 bases). Trimming stripped 6 bases from V and 11 bases from J, with 16 bases between. The length of the CDR3 is 12 residues. Germline V gene data show CDR1 as MNHEY and CDR2 as SVGAGI. The CDR3 is CASSSYQGWAFF. The DNA for the CDR3 is TGTGCCAGCAGCTCTTACCAGGGTTGGGCTTTCTTT.

This chain connects TRBV6-2 or TRBV6-3 to TRBJ1-4; D gene ambiguous. The CDR3 is made up of 14 amino acids. Trimming pared 6 bases from V and 8 bases from J, leaving 16 bases between. Germline V CDR1 and CDR2: MNHEY, SVGEGT. The CDR3 DNA is TGTGCCAGCAGCCCAACCCGGGGATACGAAAAACTGTTTTTT. Translated, it gives CASSPTRGYEKLFF.

The V gene is TRBV20-1, the J gene TRBJ1-5; D gene ambiguous. The CDR3 spans 12 residues. Trimming took off 6 bases at V and 9 bases at J, with 15 bases between the two ends. Germline CDR1 reads DFQATT; CDR2 reads SNEGSKA (reference sequence). CDR3 sequence: CSASNGLLPQHF. CDR3 nucleotide sequence: TGCAGTGCCAGCAATGGGTTGTTGCCCCAGCATTTT.